This T cell receptor beta chain was identified in a study of cytomegalovirus exposure and HLA in healthy donors. The study ran its PCR with 60 Vbeta and 13 Jbeta primers. This table comes from immunoSEQ multiplex PCR, and its TCRdb copy is limited to in-frame clones, with some not included. The sample consists of tens of thousands of clones, approximately 70% of them appearing once. The study's findings and limits: More clonal expansion characterized HLA-associated TCR beta chains than equally common others in a later analysis. The likely origin of a cluster of highly shared sequence variants was a sequencing artifact. Later genetic work tied a missense DCLRE1C variant to beta-chain V and J trimming.

In this sample, this clone turned up once. Its matching antigen is unknown. V trimming: 2 bases; J trimming: 5 bases; junction bases outside the gene matches: 10. The CDR3 is 16 amino acids. Germline loops: CDR1 SGHNT, CDR2 YYREEE (reference sequence). The TCR sequence derives from a man in his fifties or sixties in good health and CMV-seronegative. The J gene is TRBJ2-7, the V gene TRBV5-4, with TRBD2 identical over 10 bases. Sample: PBMCs. This CDR3 is CASSFPSGGVRNEQYF. Here the CDR3 DNA reads TGTGCCAGCAGCTTCCCCAGCGGGGGGGTACGGAACGAGCAGTACTTC.